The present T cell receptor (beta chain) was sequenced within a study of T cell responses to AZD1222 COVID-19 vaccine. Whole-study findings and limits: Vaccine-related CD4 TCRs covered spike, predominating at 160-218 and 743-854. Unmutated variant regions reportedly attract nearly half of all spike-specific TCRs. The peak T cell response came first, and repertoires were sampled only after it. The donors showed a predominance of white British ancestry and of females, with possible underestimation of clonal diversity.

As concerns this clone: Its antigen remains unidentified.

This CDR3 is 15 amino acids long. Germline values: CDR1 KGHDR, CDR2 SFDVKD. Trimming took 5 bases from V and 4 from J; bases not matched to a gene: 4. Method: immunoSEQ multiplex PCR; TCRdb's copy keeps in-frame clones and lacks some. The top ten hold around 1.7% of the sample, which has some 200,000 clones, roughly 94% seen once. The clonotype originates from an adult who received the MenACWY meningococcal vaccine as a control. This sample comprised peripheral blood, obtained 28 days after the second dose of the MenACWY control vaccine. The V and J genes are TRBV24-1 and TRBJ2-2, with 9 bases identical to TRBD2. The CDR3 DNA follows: TGTGCCACCAGTGGCAATAGCGGGAGCACCGGGGAGCTGTTTTTT. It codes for CATSGNSGSTGELFF.